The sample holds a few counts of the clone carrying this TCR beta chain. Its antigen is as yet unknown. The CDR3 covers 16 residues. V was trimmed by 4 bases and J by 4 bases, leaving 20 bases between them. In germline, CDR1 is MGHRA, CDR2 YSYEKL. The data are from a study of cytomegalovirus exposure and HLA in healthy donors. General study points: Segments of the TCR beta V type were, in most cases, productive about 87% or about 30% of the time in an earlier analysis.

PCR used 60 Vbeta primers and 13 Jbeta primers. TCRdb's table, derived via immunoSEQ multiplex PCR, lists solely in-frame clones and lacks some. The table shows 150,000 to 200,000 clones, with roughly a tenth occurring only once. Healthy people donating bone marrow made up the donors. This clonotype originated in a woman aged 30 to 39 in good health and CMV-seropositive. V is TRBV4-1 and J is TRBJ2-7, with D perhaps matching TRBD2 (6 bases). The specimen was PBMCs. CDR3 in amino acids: CASSRQAAGSGYEQYF. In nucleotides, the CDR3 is TGCGCCAGCAGCCGCCAGGCGGCGGGATCGGGATACGAGCAGTACTTC.